This T cell receptor (beta chain) is drawn from a study of cytomegalovirus exposure and HLA in healthy donors (dated by TCRdb to the late 2010s). For the study in its entirety: According to an earlier analysis of 450 to 650 of the donors, about 179 million T cells yielded some 110 million unique TCR beta sequences and approximately 280 Gb of sequence data. Donor age, sex, ethnicity and CMV serostatus were collected together with the repertoire data. A later analysis re-analyzed previously published TCR beta repertoires from 550 to 700 donors and added high-resolution HLA genotyping to study TCR occurrence patterns. In a later genetic analysis, genome-wide SNP genotypes for about three fifths of the 666 donors were used, and that subset was treated as a discovery cohort. Along with the roughly 670-subject first cohort, a separate validation cohort of around 120 different subjects was used. Every discovery cohort repertoire had been produced on one sequencing platform. The number of typed donors differed by locus: about 620-640 for A, B, C, DRB1 and DQB1; 522 for DQA1; fewer than 610 for DPA1; and 400 to 480 for DPB1. Of the roughly 400 genotyped donors, 81% were placed in the genetic ancestry cluster associated with self-reported Caucasian donors. About 280 gigabases of sequencing data and about 92 million unique TCR sequences made up an early release that covered several hundred HLA-typed donors. To predict cytomegalovirus infection status, the study brought together high-throughput TCR immunosequencing, statistical association of individual TCRs with disease status, and machine learning. A handful of DR-DQ haplotypes were handled as single units for association and clustering because linkage in the cohort was strong. An earlier analysis of around 640 of the donors used high-throughput TCR beta sequencing to judge whether each TCR beta V gene segment behaved as functional or pseudogenic. The later analysis used no new phenotypic data to find candidate immune exposures, relying instead on TCR beta sequences and their occurrence across donors. The study profiled the T cell repertoires of fewer than 850 subjects by immunosequencing and related them to cytomegalovirus serostatus. Class I and class II HLA loci were covered by the typing at four-digit resolution. The study aimed to test whether cataloging public T cell receptors could reveal signatures of past pathogen exposure. Across 300 to 400 genotyped donors of the cohort, an average of about 200,000 unique TCR beta nucleotide sequences per donor were sequenced, and about a sixth of those sequences were non-productive. The research as a whole found: A further reported finding was that TCR beta sequences accurately predicted the HLA-A and HLA-B alleles for most subjects in the first cohort. Linkage disequilibrium might explain the correlated functional status among segregating V segments, but an unknown experimental factor could not be excluded. A later analysis found that TCR association rates varied across HLA loci, with DRB1 alleles showing the most associated TCRs and HLA-C alleles the fewest. The earlier analysis of 587 of the donors excluded 15 to 20 rarely observed V segments, including chromosome 9 orphons, because counts were too low. The only immune exposure information available for the cohort was CMV serostatus. An earlier analysis of approximately 530 of the donors showed that most TCR beta V segments appeared in productive rearrangements either about 90% or about 30% of the time, which broadly matched IMGT annotations. A group of highly shared sequence variants was considered likely to be a technical artifact of the sequencing pipeline. Strong co-occurrence of HLA alleles, especially DR and DQ, made assigning TCR associations to individual alleles difficult. Specific HLA alleles were associated with about 17,000 TCR beta sequences at a false discovery rate of 0.05 in a later analysis. In a later genetic analysis, a missense DCLRE1C variant was associated with V-gene and J-gene trimming of TCR beta chains, and the association was replicated in an independent cohort. In a later analysis, HLA-associated TCR beta chains were found to be more clonally expanded and to have lower generation probabilities than equally common non-associated chains. According to a later analysis, most CMV-associated TCR beta chains appeared to be HLA-restricted, and the HLA associations seemed to be driven largely by CMV exposure. Across donors, most TCR sequences were observed very rarely, whereas some public TCRs were present in many individuals. The study listed around 160 TCR beta chains as associated with cytomegalovirus. Because HLA typing was unavailable for some donors at each locus, only the typed subset was used in association tests. In this cohort, only TCR beta chains were sequenced, and detectable features were limited by the absence of alpha or paired-chain data. Sequencing depth was assumed to be roughly uniform across donors in the presence/absence analyses, though that assumption may not hold. Some IMGT-functional V segments, including TRBV6-2 and TRBV6-3, could not be told apart with the 87-base-pair reads, so those segments were excluded. In a later genetic analysis, fewer N-insertions in productive TCRs were reported among donors in an Asian-associated ancestry cluster than the approximately 630-donor mean. According to a later analysis, parvovirus B19, influenza, CMV and Epstein-Barr virus appeared linked to several top co-occurrence clusters. A few of the identified cytomegalovirus-associated TCR beta chains were confirmed in vitro to be specific for cytomegalovirus antigens. Cytomegalovirus status was reported to be diagnosed by the classifier with high specificity and sensitivity in both the original and validation cohorts. The authors suggested that the approach could potentially be generalized to other disease states and immunological phenotypes.

The cohort consisted of 670 or so healthy bone marrow donors. At the time of sampling, every cohort member was nominally healthy, though immune exposures that went unrecorded were likely present. Of the 610 or so cohort members, approximately 300 had positive CMV serostatus and 350 to 450 had negative CMV serostatus, and CMV serostatus was not recorded for the donor. A peripheral blood sample was collected from each donor, and TCR beta sequencing was performed on peripheral blood mononuclear cells. Genomic DNA was extracted from the blood cell samples with the Qiagen DNeasy Blood Extraction Kit. V trim: 0 bases; J trim: 2 bases; unmatched bases: 5. The germline V gene (reference sequence) specifies MNHNY as CDR1 and SVGAGI as CDR2. Including cysteine and phenylalanine, the CDR3 has 16 amino acids. The only DNA kept is the CDR3, 48 bases in frame from the first base. Library method: the immunoSEQ multiplex PCR assay. For the multiplex PCR, a mixture combining 60 forward primers for TCR Vbeta segments and 13 reverse primers for TCR Jbeta segments was used. Amplification of the CDR3 region of rearranged TCR beta genes was performed with a multiplex PCR assay on genomic DNA. On the Illumina HiSeq System, the amplified TCR beta libraries were sequenced as 87-base-pair reads. In the source study's methods: A later analysis tallied about 77 million unique TCR beta chains across the 700 or so repertoires, and some 12 million of those chains were shared by two or more donors. A nearest-neighbor algorithm error-corrected the raw reads and collapsed the reads into unique sequences, merging closely related sequences to remove PCR and sequencing errors. CDR3 sequences were aligned to IMGT reference sequences to assign V, D and J gene segments. Each retained sequence needed at least a six-nucleotide match to both a V gene segment and a J gene segment. Rearrangements were classified as productive when the CDR3 lacked stop codons and remained in frame with V and J, and all other rearrangements were classified as non-productive. CDR3 was defined according to IMGT convention as the region running from the second conserved V-encoded cysteine to the conserved J-encoded phenylalanine. The earlier analysis of about 570 of the donors excluded any sequence lacking an unambiguous match to a single V gene segment. In an earlier analysis of roughly 600 of the donors, a V segment was called functional when productive rearrangements were above 56.7%, and segregating when the standard deviation between donors exceeded 5%. To diagnose cytomegalovirus status from the catalog of TCR beta chain sequences, a statistical classification framework was built. A later analysis assigned V and J genes by comparing TCR nucleotide sequences with IMGT/GENE-DB human TR gene sequences. In a later analysis, CDR3 sequences and most-parsimonious VDJ recombination scenarios were assigned using the TCRdist pipeline. In a later analysis, each TCR beta chain was defined by its CDR3 amino acid sequence together with its V-gene family, and reads without a unique V-gene family were excluded. A later analysis removed 450 to 600 highly shared, low-generation-probability nucleotide sequences to deal with suspected cross-contamination and a sequencing artifact. For each public chain, a later analysis derived a clonal expansion index from normalized ranks of inferred template counts within each repertoire. Generation probabilities in a later analysis came from a VDJ recombination model fitted to out-of-frame rearrangements, and those results were checked against IGoR. In a later analysis, TCR-TCR, TCR-HLA and TCR-CMV co-occurrence was scored with hypergeometric tests, and a repertoire-size bias correction was applied to TCR pairs. A later analysis estimated false discovery rates by permuting HLA or CMV assignments 20 times. A later analysis grouped co-occurring TCRs with DBSCAN, adding TCRdist sequence similarity when clustering within HLA-allele-positive subsets. Repertoires with fewer than 30,000 or more than 120,000 public chains, plus five repertoires with anomalous nucleotide sharing, were excluded from co-occurrence clustering. The clones in this table, taken by TCRdb from immuneACCESS, are in-frame only. Not every clone is retained; where verified, under half of the shortfall comes from an unresolved V gene, and the cause of the rest is unknown. V and J calls and clone size are as listed in that table; D and trimming were resolved from the DNA. The sample has some 130,000 clones on record, about 82% of them singletons. The leading ten clones occupy 4% to 5.5% of the sample.

Worth noting for this clone: Its antigen has not been determined. Within one base of it there is no much larger clone, and no base qualities were kept.

The chain employs TRBV6-6 and TRBJ1-1; TRBD1 fits 8 bases in the junction. The material sequenced was PBMCs. The receptor's source is a man younger than 45 in good health. The bases read TGTGCCAGCAGTTACTCCCCGGGACAGGTAAACACTGAAGCTTTCTTT. It translates as CASSYSPGQVNTEAFF.